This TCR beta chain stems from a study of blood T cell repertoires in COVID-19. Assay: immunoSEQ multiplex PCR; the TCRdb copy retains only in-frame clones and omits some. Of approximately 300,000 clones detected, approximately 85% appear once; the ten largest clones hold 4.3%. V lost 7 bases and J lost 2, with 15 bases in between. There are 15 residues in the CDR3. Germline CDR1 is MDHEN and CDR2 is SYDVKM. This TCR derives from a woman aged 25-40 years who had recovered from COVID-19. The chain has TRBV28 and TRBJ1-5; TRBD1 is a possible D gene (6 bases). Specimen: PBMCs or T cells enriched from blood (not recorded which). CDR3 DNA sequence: TGTGCCAGCATTCGGGGGGCGAAGCGCAATCAGCCCCAGCATTTT. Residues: CASIRGAKRNQPQHF.